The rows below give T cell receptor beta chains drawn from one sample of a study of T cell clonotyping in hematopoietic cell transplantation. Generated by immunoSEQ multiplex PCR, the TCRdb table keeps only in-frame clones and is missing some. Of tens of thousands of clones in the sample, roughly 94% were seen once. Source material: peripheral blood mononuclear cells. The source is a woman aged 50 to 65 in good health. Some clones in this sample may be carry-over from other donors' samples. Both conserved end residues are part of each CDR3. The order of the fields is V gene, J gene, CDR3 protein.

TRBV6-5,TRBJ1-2,CASSPMGRHYGYTF
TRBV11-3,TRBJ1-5,CASSLDHNQPQHF
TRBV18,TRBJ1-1,CASSPPIGKTGTEAFF
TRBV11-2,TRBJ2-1,CASSFAGGSYNEQFF
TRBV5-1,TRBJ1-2,CASSVGPQQGSYGYTF
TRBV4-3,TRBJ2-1,CASSQDRTQPSNEQFF
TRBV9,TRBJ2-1,CASSGRTSGGLFNEQFF
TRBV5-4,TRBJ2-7,CASSRDRSYEQYF
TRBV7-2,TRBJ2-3,CASSLVGTDTQYF
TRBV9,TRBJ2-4,CASSKSGNIQYF
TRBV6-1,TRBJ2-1,CATDRFYNEQFF
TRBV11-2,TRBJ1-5,CASSLAGDSNQPQHF
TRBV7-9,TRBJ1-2,CASSLEERLYGYTF
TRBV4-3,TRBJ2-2,CASSQDKGGSVAGELFF
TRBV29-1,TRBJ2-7,CSAMSTYEQYF
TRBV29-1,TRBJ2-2,CSVVSGGDGELFF
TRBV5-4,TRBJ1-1,CASSLGGDLNTEAFF
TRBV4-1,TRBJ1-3,CASSQLRALSSGNTIYF
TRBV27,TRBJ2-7,CASTTRPQENEQYF
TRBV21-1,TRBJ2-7,CASCTLGPREQYF
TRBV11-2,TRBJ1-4,CASSLVGQGNEKLFF
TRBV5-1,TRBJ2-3,CASSLVAATDTQYF
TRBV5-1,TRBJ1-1,CASSLNPQGANTEAFF
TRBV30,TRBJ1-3,CAWSARTSGNTIYF
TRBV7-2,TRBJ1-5,CASSLTGGQPQHF
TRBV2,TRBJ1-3,CASSSGTASGNTIYF